The 15 T cell receptor beta chains below come from one sample, sequenced in a study of T cells in Graves' hyperthyroidism and ophthalmopathy. TCR beta CDR3 regions were amplified from RNA. The primer set for the first-round RT-PCR of the TCR CDR3 was HTBI. TCRdb ran MiXCR on the multiplex PCR reads and lists one entry per CDR3 protein. Among roughly 740,000 distinct CDR3 sequences, about a sixth were seen once, and the ten largest hold roughly 8%. Source material: blood. The receptors were sampled from a man younger than 35 with Graves' hyperthyroidism.

V is TRBV7-2 and J is TRBJ2-3; weak D call: TRBD2 (6 bases). The CDR3 has 12 residues. The V end lost 1 base, the J end lost 12 bases, and 11 bases lay between the germline ends. The V gene's germline CDR1 is SGHTA and CDR2 FQGNSA. The CDR3 loop is CASSLGTIPQYF. CDR3 bases: TGTGCCAGCAGCTTAGGGACTATCCCCCAGTATTTT. The complete variable domain, with remaining parts taken from reference TRBV7-2 and TRBJ2-3, reads GAGVSQSPSNKVTEKGKDVELRCDPISGHTALYWYRQSLGQGLEFLIYFQGNSAPDKSGLPSDRFSAERTGGSVSTLTIQRTQQEDSAVYLCASSLGTIPQYFGPGTRLTVL.

The chain employs TRBV7-9 and TRBJ2-4; TRBD2 aligns across 7 bases. V lost 2 bases and J lost 8; bases outside the gene matches: 3. CDR1 SEHNR and CDR2 FQNEAQ come from the germline V gene (reference sequence). The CDR3 length is 13 residues. DNA of the CDR3: TGTGCCAGCAGCTTACACCGGGAGGACATTCAGTACTTC. Protein sequence: CASSLHREDIQYF.

The V and J genes are TRBV20-1 and TRBJ2-7; 9 nucleotides agree with TRBD2. The V gene's germline CDR1 is DFQATT and CDR2 SNEGSKA (reference sequence). The CDR3 runs to 15 residues. Trimming took 4 bases from V and 6 from J; bases not matched to a gene: 13. CDR3 loop: CSATRRGGRAFEQYF. The CDR3 nucleotides are TGCAGTGCTACTAGGCGCGGCGGGAGGGCTTTCGAGCAGTACTTC.

This chain links TRBV30 with TRBJ1-1; no reliable D call. Germline lookup yields CDR1 GTSNPN and CDR2 SVGIG (reference sequence). The CDR3 consists of 13 residues. V lost 1 base to trimming and J lost 4 bases, with 10 bases between them. CDR3 amino acids: CAWSGGMGTEAFF. The DNA of the CDR3 is TGTGCCTGGAGTGGAGGGATGGGCACTGAAGCTTTCTTT. Using reference TRBV30 and TRBJ1-1 for the parts outside the CDR3, the full variable domain is SQTIHQWPATLVQPVGSPLSLECTVEGTSNPNLYWYRQAAGRGLQLLFYSVGIGQISSEVPQNLSASRPQDRQFILSSKKLLLSDSGFYLCAWSGGMGTEAFFGQGTRLTVV.

The chain employs TRBV24-1 and TRBJ2-5, with TRBD2 matching 10 bases. Germline V gives CDR1 KGHDR, CDR2 SFDVKD. Unmatched junction bases numbered 7, after V lost 4 bases and J lost 6 bases. The CDR3 runs to 15 residues. CDR3 protein: CATSDSLAGVQTQYF. Written as DNA, the CDR3 is TGTGCCACCAGTGACTCTCTAGCGGGAGTACAGACCCAGTACTTC.

The sample holds many counts of this clonotype. V gene TRBV12-3 or TRBV12-4 combines with J gene TRBJ2-5, with 7 nucleotides matching TRBD2. The CDR3 contains 16 residues. Trimming cost V 5 bases and J 0 bases; bases outside gene matches: 9. CDR3 loop: CASSPDGLEDQETQYF. As DNA, the CDR3 is TGTGCCAGCAGTCCAGACGGACTAGAAGACCAAGAGACCCAGTACTTC.

This chain links TRBV6-2 or TRBV6-3 with TRBJ1-1; D uncertain. Germline V lookup: CDR1 MNHEY, CDR2 SVGEGT. The CDR3 runs to 13 residues. With 6 bases removed from V and 1 base from J, the gap between germline ends came to 9 bases. CDR3 DNA: TGTGCCAGCAGATCCGACGGGAACACTGAAGCTTTCTTT. It encodes CASRSDGNTEAFF.

This rearrangement joins TRBV7-9 to TRBJ2-7, with 10 positions matching TRBD1. This CDR3 spans 14 amino acids. Germline values: CDR1 SEHNR, CDR2 FQNEAQ (reference sequence). The V and J ends lost 4 bases and 6 bases, in that order; junction bases with no gene match: 6. The CDR3 nucleotides are TGTGCCAGCAGCTCCCGGACAGGGGGATTCGAGCAGTACTTC. This codes for CASSSRTGGFEQYF.

This clonotype has ten or more counts. V usage is TRBV28 and J usage is TRBJ2-4, with D perhaps assigned TRBD1 or TRBD2 (7 bases each). The germline V gene encodes CDR1 MDHEN and CDR2 SYDVKM. V was pared by 4 bases and J by 8 bases, with 21 bases between. This CDR3 is built from 16 residues. The CDR3, as DNA: TGTGCCAGCAGTTCCCCGACGGCAGGGGGGGAGCACATTCAGTACTTC. Protein sequence: CASSSPTAGGEHIQYF.

This clonotype was recorded a few times. One base away lies a much larger clone, so this may be a sequencing read error. The V call is TRBV2, the J call TRBJ2-3; perhaps TRBD1 as D (6 bases). This CDR3 has 13 amino acids. Germline CDR1 and CDR2: SNHLY and FYNNEI. CDR3 loop: CAGSGDTADTQYF. Here the CDR3 DNA reads TGTGCCGGCAGTGGGGACACGGCAGATACGCAGTATTTT.

This clonotype occurred many times. The chain recombines TRBV20-1 with TRBJ2-7, with TRBD2 as a possible D gene (5 bases). V shed 5 bases and J shed 0 bases, with 8 bases lying between them. Germline V gene lookup returns CDR1 DFQATT and CDR2 SNEGSKA (reference sequence). The CDR3 is made up of 12 amino acids. In DNA form, the CDR3 reads TGCAGTGCTCCGGGGAGCTCCTACGAGCAGTACTTC. This translates into CSAPGSSYEQYF.

In this sample, this clonotype turned up a few times. V and J are TRBV18 and TRBJ1-4; no clear D. Germline V CDR1 and CDR2: KGHSH, LQKENI. There are 13 residues in the CDR3. V shed 3 bases and J shed 5 bases, with 7 bases lying between them. The CDR3 sequence: CASSPGQNEKLFF. CDR3 sequence (DNA): TGTGCCAGCTCACCGGGCCAGAATGAAAAACTGTTTTTT.

The table lists this clonotype with a few counts. The rearrangement uses TRBV20-1 and TRBJ2-7; D unresolved. The germline gives CDR1 DFQATT, CDR2 SNEGSKA (reference sequence). The CDR3 has 12 residues. The V and J ends lost 6 bases and 4 bases respectively, with 13 bases between them. The CDR3 spells CSASGYPYEQYF. The CDR3 DNA is TGCAGTGCCTCCGGCTATCCTTACGAGCAGTACTTC.

This clonotype was seen ten or more times. The chain carries TRBV6-2 or TRBV6-3 and TRBJ2-1; 8 nucleotides line up with TRBD2. V was clipped by 5 bases and J by 0 bases; unmatched bases: 9. The CDR3 extends over 17 amino acids. Germline CDR1 is MNHEY and CDR2 is SVGEGT. The CDR3 is CASSSGGLRGSYNEQFF. The CDR3 DNA is TGTGCCAGCAGTAGCGGGGGTCTAAGGGGCTCCTACAATGAGCAGTTCTTC.

This clonotype was seen many times. The CDR3 loop reads CACFSQGSSYNEQFF. CDR3 nucleotides: TGTGCCTGTTTCTCTCAGGGGAGCTCCTACAATGAGCAGTTCTTC. The rearrangement links TRBV30 to TRBJ2-1; maybe TRBD1 (6 bases). Germline assignment: CDR1 GTSNPN and CDR2 SVGIG (reference sequence). The CDR3 totals 15 residues. Trimming took off 6 bases at V and 0 bases at J, with 15 bases between the two ends.